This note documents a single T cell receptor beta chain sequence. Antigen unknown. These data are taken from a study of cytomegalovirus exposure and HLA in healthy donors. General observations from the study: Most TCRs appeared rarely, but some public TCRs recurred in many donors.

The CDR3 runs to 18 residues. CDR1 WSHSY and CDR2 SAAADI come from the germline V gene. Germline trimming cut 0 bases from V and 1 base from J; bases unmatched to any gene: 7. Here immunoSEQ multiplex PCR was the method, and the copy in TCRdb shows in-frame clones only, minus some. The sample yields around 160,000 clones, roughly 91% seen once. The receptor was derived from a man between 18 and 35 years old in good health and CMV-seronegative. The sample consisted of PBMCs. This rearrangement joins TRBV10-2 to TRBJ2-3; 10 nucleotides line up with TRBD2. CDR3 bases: TGCGCCAGCAGTGAGTCCTCTAGCGGGAGTCTGGGCACAGATACGCAGTATTTT. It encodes CASSESSSGSLGTDTQYF.